This TCR beta chain was captured in a study of high-grade serous ovarian cancer treatment subgroups (dated by TCRdb to about 2021). Looking at the study overall: A mean of around 14,000 reads and more than 7,000 unique TCR beta rearrangements per sample was generated by sequencing. TCR beta repertoires were profiled in patients with high-grade serous ovarian cancer who were grouped, under a laparoscopic triage algorithm, by complete gross resection or by neoadjuvant chemotherapy response. The cohort comprised some 30 patients: 10 with no residual disease after primary surgery (R0), 10 excellent NACT responders, and 10 poor NACT responders. One primary tumor sample and two metastatic tumor samples were collected from each patient, for a total of over 85 samples. Overall results and qualifications from the work: TCR clonal relatedness showed a positive correlation with neoantigen level and a trend toward positive correlation with copy number variation and mutation load from whole-genome sequencing. Because bulk tumor TCR sequencing provided no spatial information, insight into HGSC tumor complexity and diversity was limited. Repertoire similarity between tumors from the same patient ranged from roughly 0.11 to 0.79, while tumors from different patients showed almost no similarity. TCR repertoire analyses were focused on CDR3, and CDR1 and CDR2 were not analyzed.

This clone was seen more than once but under ten times. This receptor's antigen is unknown. The sample holds no much larger clone one base away, and base qualities are not on file. The 90 to 95 tumor samples underwent high-throughput TCR profiling using ImmunoSEQ. The study's own analysis went as follows. Richness (unique productive sequences), clonality, evenness and relatedness were included as repertoire diversity metrics, and similarity between samples was assessed with the Bhattacharyya coefficient. In a sensitivity analysis, TCRs with fewer than two reads were excluded, and consistent conclusions were obtained. In its TCRdb copy, this immuneACCESS table keeps in-frame sequences only and misses some clones. Where compared with another copy, unresolved V genes explain less than half of these, and the others have no known cause. V and J calls and clone size are as listed in that table; D and trimming were resolved from the DNA. Across this sample there are approximately 15,000 clones, with approximately 71% seen only once. 4.5% to 5% of the sample is held by the ten biggest clonotypes.

Reading from cysteine to phenylalanine, the CDR3 counts 18 amino acids. The sequence is cut down to CDR3 DNA, 54 bases in frame from base 1. Reading the germline V gene gives CDR1 MDHEN and CDR2 SYDVKM. Trimmed from V: 5 bases; trimmed from J: 0 bases; junction bases lacking a gene match: 15. Tumor samples were collected prior to definitive surgery or chemotherapy. Genomic DNA extraction was performed by the MD Anderson Biospecimen Extraction Resource, and TCR sequencing was carried out by the MD Anderson Cancer Genomics Laboratory. The V and J segments used are TRBV28 and TRBJ2-7, with 8 junctional bases fitting TRBD2. This clonotype was sampled from a human donor with high-grade serous ovarian cancer. Sample: tumor tissue. The base sequence is TGTGCCAGCAGTCGCCTAATACCCTTAGCGGGGAGCTCCTACGAGCAGTACTTC. This encodes CASSRLIPLAGSSYEQYF.